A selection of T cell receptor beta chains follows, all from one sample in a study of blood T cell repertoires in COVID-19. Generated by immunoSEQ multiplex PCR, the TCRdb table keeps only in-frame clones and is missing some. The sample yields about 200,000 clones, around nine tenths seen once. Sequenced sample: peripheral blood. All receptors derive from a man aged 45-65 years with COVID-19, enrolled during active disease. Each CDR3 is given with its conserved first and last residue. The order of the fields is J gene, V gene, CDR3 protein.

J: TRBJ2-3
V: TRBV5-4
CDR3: CASRSGASGTQYF

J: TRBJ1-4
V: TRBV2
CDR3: CASLGQPTTNEKLFF

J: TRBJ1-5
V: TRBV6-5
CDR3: CATQGPGILNQPQHF

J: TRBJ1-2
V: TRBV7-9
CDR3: CASSLGQNNYGYTF

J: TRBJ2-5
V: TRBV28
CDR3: CASGSTGEETQYF

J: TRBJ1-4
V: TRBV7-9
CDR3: CASQGQRNEKLFF

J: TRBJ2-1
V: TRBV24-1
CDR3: CATSEGQGASDEQFF

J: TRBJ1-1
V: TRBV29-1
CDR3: CSVVSLNTEAFF

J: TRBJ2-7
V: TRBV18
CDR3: CASSWTSGSYEQYF

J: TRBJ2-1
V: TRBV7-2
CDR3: CASSLGGYEQFF

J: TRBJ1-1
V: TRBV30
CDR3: CAWSPLTGGGLAFF

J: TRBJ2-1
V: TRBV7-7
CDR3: CASSLVAGGYNEQFF

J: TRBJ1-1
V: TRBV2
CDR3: CASSYRQENTEAFF

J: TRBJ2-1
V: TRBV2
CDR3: CASSTGTINNEQFF

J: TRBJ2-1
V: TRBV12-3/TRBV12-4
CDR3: CASSQLHEQFF

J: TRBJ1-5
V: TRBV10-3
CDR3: CAGGEGTQPQHF

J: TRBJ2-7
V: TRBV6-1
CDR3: CASSEHRDSTYEQYF

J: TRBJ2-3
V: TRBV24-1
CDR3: CATNSGEYADTQYF

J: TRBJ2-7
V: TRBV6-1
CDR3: CASSEVALSYEQYF

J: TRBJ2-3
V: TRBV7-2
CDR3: CASSLAPAGGLDTQYF

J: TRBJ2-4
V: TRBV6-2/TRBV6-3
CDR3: CASSYPDRGLSKNIQYF

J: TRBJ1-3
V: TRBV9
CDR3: CASSPRTGGISGSGNTIYF

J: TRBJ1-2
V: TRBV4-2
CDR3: CASSQDNPLATYGYTF

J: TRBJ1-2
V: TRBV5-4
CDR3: CASSFRDRGRGYTF

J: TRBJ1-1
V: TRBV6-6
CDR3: CASPRVKNTEAFF

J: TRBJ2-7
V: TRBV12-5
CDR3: CASGLPQAGAYEQYF

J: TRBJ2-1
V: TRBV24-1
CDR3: CATSDIPGTSTWNEQFF

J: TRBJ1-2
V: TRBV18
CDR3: CASSPEGGLNLYGYTF

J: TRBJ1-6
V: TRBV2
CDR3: CASSETGDYNSPLHF

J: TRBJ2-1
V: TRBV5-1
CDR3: CASSLLREGWSGSYNEQFF

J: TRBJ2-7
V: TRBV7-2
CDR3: CASRMGLGEQYF

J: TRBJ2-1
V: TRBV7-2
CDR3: CASSYGTSGGAEQFF

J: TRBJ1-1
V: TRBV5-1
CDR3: CASSPPGPNTEAFF

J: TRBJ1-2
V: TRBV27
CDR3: CASSLSRQAYGYTF

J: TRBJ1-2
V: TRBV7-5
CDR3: CVRSYRGAANYGYTF

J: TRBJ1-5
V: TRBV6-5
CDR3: CASSAGGEIQAQHF

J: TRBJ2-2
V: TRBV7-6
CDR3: CASSLRDFPVETNTGELFF

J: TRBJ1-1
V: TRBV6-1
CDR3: CASSRTSPGLAFF

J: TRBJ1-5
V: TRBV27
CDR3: CASSLDSGLSQPQHF

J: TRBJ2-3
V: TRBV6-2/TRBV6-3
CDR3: CASSFSGATDTQYF

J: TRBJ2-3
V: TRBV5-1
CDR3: CASSLPGTGVETDTQYF

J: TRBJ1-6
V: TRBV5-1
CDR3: CASSTTPTGLSLSPLHF